The present T cell receptor (beta chain) was sequenced within a study of T-cell reconstitution after alpha-beta-depleted transplantation in children. The germline gives CDR1 LNHDA, CDR2 SQIVND (reference sequence). V was shortened by 3 bases and J by 12 bases, with 21 bases between the two germline ends. The CDR3 runs to 15 residues. In its sample, this clonotype was seen once. Unique molecular identifiers were built into the TCRbeta library. Each CDR3 protein gets one entry after TCRdb re-called the PCR reads with MiXCR. The data hold roughly 500,000 distinct CDR3 sequences, with 30% to 35% observed a single time.

The sample in question was PBMCs from the stem cell graft donor, obtained from the stem cell graft. V usage is TRBV19 and J usage is TRBJ2-1; D not resolved. This clonotype was obtained from a human donor who donated a stem cell graft to a child with aplastic anemia. The CDR3 DNA sequence: TGTGCCAGTAGTATGTCCCATGTGGACCCCCAAATGCAGTTCTTC. Translation: CASSMSHVDPQMQFF.